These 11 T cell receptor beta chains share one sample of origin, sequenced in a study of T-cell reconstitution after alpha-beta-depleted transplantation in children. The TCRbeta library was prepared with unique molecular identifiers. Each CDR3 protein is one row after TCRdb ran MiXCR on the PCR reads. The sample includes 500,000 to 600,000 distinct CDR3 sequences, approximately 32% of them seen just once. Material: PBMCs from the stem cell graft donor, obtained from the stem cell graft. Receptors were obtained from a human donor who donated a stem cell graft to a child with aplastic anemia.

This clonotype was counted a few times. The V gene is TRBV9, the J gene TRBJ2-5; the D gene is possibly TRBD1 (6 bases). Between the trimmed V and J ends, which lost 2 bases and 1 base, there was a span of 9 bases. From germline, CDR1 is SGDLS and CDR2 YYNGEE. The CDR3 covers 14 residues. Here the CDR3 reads CASSVPGVQETQYF. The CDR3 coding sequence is TGTGCCAGCAGCGTTCCAGGGGTCCAAGAGACCCAGTACTTC.

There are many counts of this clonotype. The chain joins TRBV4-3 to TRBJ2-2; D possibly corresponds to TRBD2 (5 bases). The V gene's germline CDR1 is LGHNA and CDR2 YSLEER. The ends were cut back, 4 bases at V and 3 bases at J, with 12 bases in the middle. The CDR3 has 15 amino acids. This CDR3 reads CASSPRVGDTGELFF. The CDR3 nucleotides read TGCGCCAGCAGCCCGCGGGTCGGTGACACCGGGGAGCTGTTTTTT.

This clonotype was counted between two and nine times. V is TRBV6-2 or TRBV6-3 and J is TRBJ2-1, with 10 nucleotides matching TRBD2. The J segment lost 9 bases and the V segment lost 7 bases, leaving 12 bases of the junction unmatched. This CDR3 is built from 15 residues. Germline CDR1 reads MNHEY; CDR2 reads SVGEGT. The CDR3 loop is CASNDRLAGDPEQFF. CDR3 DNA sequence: TGTGCCAGCAACGACAGGCTAGCGGGAGACCCTGAGCAGTTCTTC.

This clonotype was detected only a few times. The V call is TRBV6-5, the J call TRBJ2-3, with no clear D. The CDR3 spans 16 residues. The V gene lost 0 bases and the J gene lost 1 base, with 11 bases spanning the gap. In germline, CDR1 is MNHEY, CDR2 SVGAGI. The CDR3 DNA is TGTGCCAGCAGTTACTCGTGGGCTAGAGGCACAGATACGCAGTATTTT. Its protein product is CASSYSWARGTDTQYF.

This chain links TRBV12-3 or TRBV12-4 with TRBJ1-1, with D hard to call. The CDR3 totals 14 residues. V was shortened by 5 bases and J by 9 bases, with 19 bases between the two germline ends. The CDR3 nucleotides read TGTGCCAGCAGTCCCAGTGGCGCTGTCGTTAAAGCTTTCTTT. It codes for CASSPSGAVVKAFF.

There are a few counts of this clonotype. The CDR3 coding sequence is TGCAGGGGGGGGAATTTTGACGGCTACACCTTC. Its protein is CRGGNFDGYTF. The chain joins TRBV29-1 to TRBJ1-2; weak D call: TRBD1 (5 bases). This CDR3 has 11 amino acids. CDR1 and CDR2 from the germline V gene are SQVTM and ANQGSEA. Combining the CDR3 with reference TRBV29-1 and TRBJ1-2 gives the whole variable domain SAVISQKPSRDICQRGTSLTIQCQVDSQVTMMFWYRQQPGQSLTLIATANQGSEATYESGFVIDKFPISRPNLTFSTLTVSNMSPEDSSIYLCRGGNFDGYTFGSGTRLTVV.

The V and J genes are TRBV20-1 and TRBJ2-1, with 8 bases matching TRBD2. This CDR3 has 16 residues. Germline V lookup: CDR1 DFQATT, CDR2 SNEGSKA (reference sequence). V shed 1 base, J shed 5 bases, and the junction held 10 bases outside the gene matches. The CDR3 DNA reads TGCAGTGCTAGAGCCCCCGGGACTAGTATCCACAATGAGCAGTTCTTC. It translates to CSARAPGTSIHNEQFF.

The CDR3 DNA reads TGTGCCAGCAGCTTCCTAGCGGGTTCAACCTACAATGAGCAGTTCTTC. Its translation: CASSFLAGSTYNEQFF. The chain has TRBV11-3 and TRBJ2-1, with TRBD2 matching 8 bases. Germline CDR1 reads SGHNT; CDR2 reads YENEEA. The trim removed 3 bases at V and 2 bases at J, leaving 6 bases unmatched. This CDR3 has 16 amino acids.

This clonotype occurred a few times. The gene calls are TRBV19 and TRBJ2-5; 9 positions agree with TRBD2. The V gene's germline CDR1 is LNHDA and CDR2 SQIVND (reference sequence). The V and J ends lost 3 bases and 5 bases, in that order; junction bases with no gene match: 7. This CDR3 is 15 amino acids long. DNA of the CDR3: TGTGCCAGTAGTATTGAGCTAGCGGGATTGGAGACCCAGTACTTC. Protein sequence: CASSIELAGLETQYF.

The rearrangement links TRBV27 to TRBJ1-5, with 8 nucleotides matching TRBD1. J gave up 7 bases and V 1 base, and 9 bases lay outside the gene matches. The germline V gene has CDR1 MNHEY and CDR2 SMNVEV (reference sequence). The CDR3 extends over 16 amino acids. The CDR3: CASSLWGQGAGQPQHF. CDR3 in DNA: TGTGCCAGCAGTTTATGGGGTCAGGGGGCTGGGCAGCCCCAGCATTTT.

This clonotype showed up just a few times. The CDR3 protein is CATSRLDRSSYEQYV. DNA of the CDR3: TGTGCCACCAGCAGACTCGACAGGAGCTCCTACGAGCAGTACGTC. The chain carries TRBV15 and TRBJ2-7; possible D gene TRBD1, 6 bases. There are 15 residues in the CDR3. CDR1 and CDR2 from the germline V gene are LNHNV and YYDKDF (reference sequence). Trimming pared 2 bases from V and 0 bases from J, leaving 11 bases between.